This T cell receptor beta chain came from a study of blood T cell repertoires in COVID-19. Germline CDR1 and CDR2: LNHNV and YYDKDF (reference sequence). V lost 1 base and J lost 5, with 5 bases in between. The CDR3 extends over 12 amino acids. Source study methods: Estimated nucleated cell counts came from reference gene primer amplification. The data were produced by immunoSEQ multiplex PCR, yet TCRdb's version contains in-frame clones alone and is incomplete. V and J calls plus clone size are reproduced from that table; the DNA served to infer D and trimming. The sample consists of 350,000 to 400,000 clones, more than 75% of them appearing once.

This rearrangement joins TRBV15 to TRBJ2-5; D is unresolved. The source of this sequence is a woman in her 30s who had recovered from COVID-19. Material for sequencing was PBMCs or T cells enriched from blood (not recorded which). CDR3 nucleotides: TGTGCCACCAGCAGAGCGTCGGAGACCCAGTACTTC. It codes for CATSRASETQYF. The whole variable domain, filled in from reference TRBV15 and TRBJ2-5, reads DAMVIQNPRYQVTQFGKPVTLSCSQTLNHNVMYWYQQKSSQAPKLLFHYYDKDFNNEADTPDNFQSRRPNTSFCFLDIRSPGLGDTAMYLCATSRASETQYFGPGTRLLVL.